Following are 12 T cell receptor beta chains from one sample sequenced in a study of blood T cells in healthy people across ages. Using a J-beta primer mix together with a sample-barcoded 5' primer, a second PCR was run for roughly 7 to 11 cycles. MiXCR was run by TCRdb on the 5' RACE reads, yielding one entry per CDR3 protein. The table shows some 1.5 million distinct CDR3 sequences, with over 25% occurring only once. Sequencing was performed on blood. These receptors originate from a woman aged 25 to 39 in good health.

This chain joins TRBV6-6 and TRBJ2-7; 8 bases map to TRBD1. The V and J ends lost 7 bases and 7 bases, in that order; junction bases with no gene match: 6. Germline lookup yields CDR1 MNHNY and CDR2 SVGAGI (reference sequence). CDR3 size: 12 residues. The chain's CDR3 is CASNSTGGEQYF. In DNA, the CDR3 is TGTGCCAGCAACTCAACAGGGGGTGAGCAGTACTTC.

This clonotype was found a few times. At one end, the junction sequence differs from germline, possibly due to a read error. The rearrangement links TRBV5-1 to TRBJ2-1; the D is unclear. Germline CDR1 and CDR2: SGHRS and YFSETQ. The CDR3 extends over 15 amino acids. The CDR3 loop reads CANSLEGLGYNEQFF. The CDR3 DNA follows: TGCGCCAACAGCTTGGAAGGGTTGGGCTACAATGAGCAGTTCTTC.

V and J are TRBV7-2 and TRBJ2-1; TRBD2 aligns across 9 bases. Losses at the gene ends were 1 base for V and 8 bases for J; bases not matched to a gene: 9. The CDR3 spans 16 residues. CDR1 is SGHTA, CDR2 FQGNSA, per germline. CDR3 bases: TGTGCCAGCAGCTTAGATTGGCGGGAGGGCCTCCATGAGCAGTTCTTC. Encoded protein: CASSLDWREGLHEQFF.

As regards this clonotype: A much larger clone lies one base from this, so it may be a read error. The rearrangement uses TRBV29-1 and TRBJ2-7; perhaps TRBD1 as D (6 bases). Germline lookup yields CDR1 SQVTM and CDR2 ANQGSEA. The CDR3 has 13 residues. CDR3 nucleotides: TGCAGCGTGCGGACAGAGAACTCCTACAAGCAGTACTTC. This sequence encodes CSVRTENSYKQYF.

This clonotype was counted at least ten times. The chain links TRBV29-1 to TRBJ2-1, with TRBD2 matching over 7 bases. V shed 8 bases, J shed 9 bases, and the junction held 7 bases outside the gene matches. Germline CDR1 reads SQVTM; CDR2 reads ANQGSEA. The CDR3 covers 11 residues. DNA for the CDR3: TGCAGCACCACTACGGGGGGTGAGCAGTTCTTC. Protein product: CSTTTGGEQFF.

This sequence joins TRBV20-1 and TRBJ2-1; tentatively, D is TRBD2 (5 bases). CDR3 length equals 16 residues. V was pared by 0 bases and J by 0 bases, with 12 bases between. In germline, CDR1 is DFQATT, CDR2 SNEGSKA (reference sequence). The CDR3 DNA sequence: TGCAGTGCTAGAGATTGCGGGTCGTACTCCTACAATGAGCAGTTCTTC. Translated, it gives CSARDCGSYSYNEQFF.

A few counts support this clonotype. This chain uses TRBV7-9 with TRBJ1-2; D uncertain. The germline CDR1 and CDR2 sequences are SEHNR and FQNEAQ (reference sequence). V lost 5 bases and J 5 bases, leaving 21 bases between the germline ends. The CDR3 consists of 16 residues. CDR3 coding DNA: TGTGCCAGCAGCCCCCAAGTAGGGAGGTCTTCATATGGCTACACCTTC. This gives the protein CASSPQVGRSSYGYTF.

The chain links TRBV11-2 to TRBJ2-7, with 7 bases matching TRBD2. This CDR3 comprises 15 residues. V lost 4 bases and J lost 0; bases outside the gene matches: 6. The germline V gene has CDR1 SGHAT and CDR2 FQNNGV. The CDR3 DNA is TGTGCCAGCAGCTGGGCTCTAGCGGACTCCTACGAGCAGTACTTC. Residues: CASSWALADSYEQYF.

This clonotype has a handful of counts. The chain carries TRBV3-1 and TRBJ2-7; 7 nucleotides match TRBD2. CDR1 LGHDT and CDR2 YNNKEL come from the germline V gene (reference sequence). This CDR3 is 15 amino acids long. The ends lost 0 bases at V and 7 bases at J; junction bases unmatched: 9. CDR3 sequence (DNA): TGTGCCAGCAGCCAAGATCCAGCGGGGCGGAGGGAGCAGTACTTC. It translates to CASSQDPAGRREQYF.

This clonotype occurred a few times. Relative to the germline gene, one junction end is altered; a read error may explain this. This chain joins TRBV29-1 and TRBJ2-7; D unresolved. This CDR3 contains 13 residues. CDR1 is SQVTM and CDR2 is ANQGSEA in the germline V gene. The CDR3 DNA is TGCAGCGGTCAGCCTGGTCCAGCCTACGGGCAGTACTTC. Its translation: CSGQPGPAYGQYF.

The V call is TRBV4-1, the J call TRBJ2-1; D is perhaps TRBD2 (6 bases). Germline CDR1 reads MGHRA; CDR2 reads YSYEKL. Deletions cut 3 bases from V and 6 bases from J, with 21 bases between. CDR3 length: 17 amino acids. As DNA, the CDR3 is TGCGCCAGCAGCCAGGAGGGTCGGGGCGACGGGGGCAATGAGCAGTTCTTC. Protein: CASSQEGRGDGGNEQFF.

As concerns this clonotype: This sequence may be a read error, since a much larger clone differs from it by one base. The chain is built from TRBV7-3 and TRBJ2-1; TRBD1 or TRBD2 may be the D gene (6 bases each). Germline V gene lookup returns CDR1 SGHTA and CDR2 FQGTGA. The CDR3 runs to 14 residues. Trimming removed 5 bases from V and 8 bases from J, with 16 bases in between. The CDR3 spells CASSAWGAYDEQFF. CDR3 bases: TGTGCCAGCAGCGCATGGGGGGCGTACGATGAGCAGTTCTTC.